The clone carrying this TCR beta chain appeared many times. The data derive from a study of early T cells in non-severe SARS-CoV-2 infection. Molecules of cDNA were individually given unique molecular identifiers that were attached to them. TCRdb reprocessed the 5' RACE reads via MiXCR and lists one record per CDR3 protein. Of some 57,000 distinct CDR3 sequences in the sample, 10% to 13% were seen once. Germline loops: CDR1 SGHRS, CDR2 YFSETQ. The CDR3 covers 14 residues. V was shortened by 6 bases and J by 5 bases, with 16 bases between the two germline ends. This clonotype was obtained from an adult who was a healthcare worker with PCR-confirmed SARS-CoV-2 infection or an uninfected control (not recorded which). The sequencing sample was made of whole blood. The chain employs TRBV5-1 and TRBJ2-3; weak D call: TRBD2 (6 bases). In DNA, the CDR3 is TGCGCCAGCACCGCGGGGCGTAGTCAAGATACGCAGTATTTT. Translated: CASTAGRSQDTQYF. The variable domain in full, completed from reference TRBV5-1 and TRBJ2-3, reads KAGVTQTPRYLIKTRGQQVTLSCSPISGHRSVSWYQQTPGQGLQFLFEYFSETQRNKGNFPGRFSGRQFSNSRSEMNVSTLELGDSALYLCASTAGRSQDTQYFGPGTRLTVL.